Shown below are 30 T cell receptor beta chains from a single sample sequenced in a study of T cell responses to AZD1222 COVID-19 vaccine. The method was immunoSEQ multiplex PCR; TCRdb's version includes in-frame clones alone and lacks a portion of them. The sample includes some 280,000 clones, 90% to 95% of them seen just once. The specimen was peripheral blood, collected 28 days after the second AZD1222 dose. Receptors were obtained from an adult who received the AZD1222 COVID-19 vaccine.

The chain joins TRBV4-1 to TRBJ2-5, with 10 bases identical to TRBD1. Unmatched junction bases numbered 9, after V lost 3 bases and J lost 5 bases. CDR1 and CDR2 from the germline V gene are MGHRA and YSYEKL. This CDR3 has 16 residues. The CDR3 DNA reads TGCGCCAGCAGCCATACCCGGACAGGGGGACGCGAGACCCAGTACTTC. It specifies CASSHTRTGGRETQYF.

The J gene is TRBJ2-2, the V gene TRBV7-2; D perhaps matches TRBD2 (5 bases). Germline loops: CDR1 SGHTA, CDR2 FQGNSA. The length of the CDR3 is 15 residues. V gave up 4 bases and J gave up 6 bases, with 15 bases separating them. As DNA, the CDR3 is TGTGCCAGCAGCTGGTGGGGAGATCGGGCCGGGGAGCTGTTTTTT. Its protein product is CASSWWGDRAGELFF.

V is TRBV3-1 (or the pseudogene TRBV3-2) and J is TRBJ2-7; 13 positions match TRBD2. The germline CDR1 and CDR2 sequences are LGHDT and YNNKEL (reference sequence). Trimming removed 4 bases from V and 0 bases from J; junction bases left unmatched: 6. The CDR3 loop spans 17 amino acids. Here the CDR3 DNA reads TGTGCCAGCAGCCGCAGACTAGCGGGAGGCCCCTCCTACGAGCAGTACTTC. Translated: CASSRRLAGGPSYEQYF.

The V call is TRBV12-3 or TRBV12-4, the J call TRBJ1-2, with unresolved D. The V and J ends lost 5 bases and 6 bases respectively, with 13 bases between them. This CDR3 spans 13 amino acids. Written as DNA, the CDR3 is TGTGCCAGCAGTCCCAAGATCTATGATGGCTACACCTTC. Translated: CASSPKIYDGYTF.

The gene calls are TRBV6-5 and TRBJ2-3; no reliable D call. The V gene's germline CDR1 is MNHEY and CDR2 SVGAGI. V dropped 2 bases and J dropped 4 bases, with 1 base sitting between them. The length of the CDR3 is 11 residues. The CDR3 region is CASSYPDTQYF. DNA of the CDR3: TGTGCCAGCAGTTACCCAGATACGCAGTATTTT.

This chain links TRBV10-3 with TRBJ2-7; either TRBD1 or TRBD2 may supply D (5 bases each). V was cut by 10 bases and J by 1 base, with 20 bases left in between. The germline CDR1 and CDR2 sequences are ENHRY and SYGVKD. The CDR3 spans 15 residues. The CDR3 is CATITGTALSYEQYF. The CDR3 DNA reads as TGTGCCACGATTACCGGGACGGCGCTGTCCTACGAGCAGTACTTC.

The genes are TRBV3-1 (or the pseudogene TRBV3-2) and TRBJ1-4; TRBD1 agrees at 9 bases. Germline values: CDR1 LGHDT, CDR2 YNNKEL (reference sequence). V lost 6 bases to trimming and J lost 8 bases; unmatched junction nucleotides: 10. The CDR3 runs to 15 residues. The CDR3 region has the DNA TGTGCCAGCAGTTCAACGGGACAGGGAGGAGAAAAACTGTTTTTT. Amino acid sequence: CASSSTGQGGEKLFF.

This chain uses TRBV7-2 with TRBJ1-6; TRBD1 is a possible D gene (6 bases). V was trimmed by 5 bases and J by 7 bases, leaving 12 bases between them. The CDR3 contains 14 residues. Germline CDR1 SGHTA, CDR2 FQGNSA. DNA of the CDR3: TGTGCCAGCAGCCTCGGACAGCTCAATTCACCCCTCCACTTT. This translates into CASSLGQLNSPLHF.

This sequence joins TRBV28 and TRBJ1-1; no firm D call. CDR3 length equals 15 residues. The V end was cut by 3 bases, the J end by 3 bases, with 14 bases between. CDR1 is MDHEN and CDR2 is SYDVKM in the germline V gene. The DNA of the CDR3 is TGTGCCAGCAGTTTGGGGTCCGGCCCGCACACTGAAGCTTTCTTT. It translates to CASSLGSGPHTEAFF.

The V gene is TRBV29-1, the J gene TRBJ1-1, with a tentative D call TRBD1 (5 bases). The V gene lost 7 bases and the J gene lost 5 bases, with 14 bases spanning the gap. The CDR3 is 12 residues long. Germline V gene lookup returns CDR1 SQVTM and CDR2 ANQGSEA. CDR3 in DNA: TGCAGCGGACAGCACGGGGGGACTGAAGCTTTCTTT. This codes for CSGQHGGTEAFF.

The chain has TRBV15 and TRBJ2-7; D might be TRBD2 (6 bases). V was trimmed by 0 bases and J by 5 bases, leaving 14 bases between them. Germline CDR1 reads LNHNV; CDR2 reads YYDKDF (reference sequence). The CDR3 consists of 15 residues. In nucleotides, the CDR3 is TGTGCCACCAGCAGAGATTTGGGCGGGGTCCACGAGCAGTACTTC. It encodes CATSRDLGGVHEQYF.

This clone was observed a single time. The rearrangement joins TRBV7-9 to TRBJ1-2; weak D call: TRBD1 (6 bases). CDR3 size: 11 residues. Germline values: CDR1 SEHNR, CDR2 FQNEAQ (reference sequence). Trimming removed 11 bases from V and 8 bases from J, with 15 bases in between. The CDR3 loop reads CAGHRESGYTF. The CDR3 nucleotides read TGTGCCGGACACAGGGAGAGCGGCTACACCTTC.

This clone appeared once. This sequence joins TRBV7-2 and TRBJ1-1; a weak D match, TRBD1 (5 bases). This CDR3 is built from 14 residues. From germline, CDR1 is SGHTA and CDR2 FQGNSA. With 1 base removed from V and 3 bases from J, the gap between germline ends came to 9 bases. CDR3 amino acids: CASSLVRGDTEAFF. Here the CDR3 DNA reads TGTGCCAGCAGCTTAGTTCGGGGGGACACTGAAGCTTTCTTT.

The J gene is TRBJ2-7, the V gene TRBV28; 7 nucleotides match TRBD2. CDR1 is MDHEN, CDR2 SYDVKM, per germline. The CDR3 has 15 amino acids. With V trimmed by 6 bases and J by 1 base, 9 bases remained unmatched. The CDR3 sequence is CASSPPGLVSYEQYF. The CDR3 coding sequence is TGTGCCAGCAGCCCCCCCGGACTAGTATCCTACGAGCAGTACTTC. The full variable domain, rest sourced from reference TRBV28 and TRBJ2-7, is DVKVTQSSRYLVKRTGEKVFLECVQDMDHENMFWYRQDPGLGLRLIYFSYDVKMKEKGDIPEGYSVSREKKERFSLILESASTNQTSMYLCASSPPGLVSYEQYFGPGTRLTVT.

As regards this clone: A read error may account for a junction end that differs from germline. At the DNA level, this CDR3 is encoded by other sequences in the same sample as well. V and J are TRBV7-9 and TRBJ1-5; D unresolved. Looked up from germline, CDR1 is SEHNR and CDR2 is FQNEAQ (reference sequence). This CDR3 contains 12 residues. The chain's CDR3 is CASSLGNQPQHF. The CDR3 DNA reads as TGTGCCAGCAGCTTAGGCAACCAGCCCCAGCATTTT.

The chain carries TRBV28 and TRBJ1-3, with TRBD1 matching over 8 bases. J was trimmed by 3 bases and V by 3 bases; bases with no gene match: 7. Germline loops: CDR1 MDHEN, CDR2 SYDVKM. The CDR3 length is 16 residues. CDR3 nucleotide sequence: TGTGCCAGCAGTTTGTTGACAGGGGCGGGTGGAAACACCATATATTTT. Protein sequence: CASSLLTGAGGNTIYF.

The V and J genes are TRBV30 and TRBJ1-6, with no clear D. CDR3 length: 13 residues. Germline CDR1 and CDR2: GTSNPN and SVGIG (reference sequence). V was shortened by 3 bases and J by 10 bases, with 13 bases between the two germline ends. In DNA form, the CDR3 reads TGTGCCTGGAGGCTCGGGTTTTCCTCACCCCTCCACTTT. This translates into CAWRLGFSSPLHF.

This chain links TRBV5-6 with TRBJ2-3; 8 nucleotides line up with TRBD2. The CDR3 totals 16 residues. Trimming at V came to 4 bases and at J to 2 bases, leaving 9 bases not matched to a gene. CDR1 and CDR2 (germline): SGHDT, YYEEEE. DNA of the CDR3: TGTGCCAGCAGCCTGGAGCGGGGGCAATTCACAGATACGCAGTATTTT. Translation: CASSLERGQFTDTQYF.

This chain links TRBV28 with TRBJ2-2; D is unclear. Germline lookup yields CDR1 MDHEN and CDR2 SYDVKM. V gave up 3 bases and J gave up 2 bases, with 7 bases separating them. The CDR3 is 14 amino acids. As DNA, the CDR3 is TGTGCCAGCAGTTTGGCTCTTAACACCGGGGAGCTGTTTTTT. Translated, it gives CASSLALNTGELFF.

The rearrangement links TRBV2 to TRBJ1-1; D uncertain. The CDR3 is 14 residues long. V was trimmed by 2 bases and J by 3 bases, leaving 10 bases between them. Germline CDR1 reads SNHLY; CDR2 reads FYNNEI. CDR3 bases: TGTGCCAGCAGTGAATCCGGAAGGTACACTGAAGCTTTCTTT. This translates into CASSESGRYTEAFF.

The V gene is TRBV27, the J gene TRBJ2-7, with D possibly TRBD2 on 5 matching bases. The CDR3 totals 14 residues. Trimming took off 8 bases at V and 2 bases at J, with 16 bases between the two ends. CDR1 MNHEY and CDR2 SMNVEV come from the germline V gene (reference sequence). The CDR3, as DNA: TGTGCCAGCGGTTGGACTCAAATGGCCTACGAGCAGTACTTC. Amino acids: CASGWTQMAYEQYF.

The chain carries TRBV18 and TRBJ1-1, with a possible D match to TRBD1 (5 bases). The germline V and J ends were trimmed by 5 bases and 4 bases, with 14 bases remaining between them. The germline V gene encodes CDR1 KGHSH and CDR2 LQKENI. The CDR3 has 14 amino acids. CDR3 amino acids: CASSSQVRGTEAFF. The CDR3 nucleotides are TGTGCCAGCTCATCCCAGGTTAGGGGCACTGAAGCTTTCTTT.

The chain uses TRBV7-9 and TRBJ2-6; D ambiguous. V was shortened by 2 bases and J by 2 bases, with 19 bases between the two germline ends. The germline V gene has CDR1 SEHNR and CDR2 FQNEAQ (reference sequence). The CDR3 is 19 residues long. The CDR3 is CASSLLGAGTAAGANVLTF. The CDR3 DNA reads TGTGCCAGCAGCTTATTGGGCGCAGGTACCGCGGCTGGGGCCAACGTCCTGACTTTC.

This clone appeared once. The V call is TRBV5-6, the J call TRBJ2-7; 9 positions match TRBD1. J lost 0 bases, V lost 3 bases, and 7 bases had no gene match. CDR1 is SGHDT and CDR2 is YYEEEE in the germline V gene. The CDR3 runs 16 residues. The CDR3 sequence is CASSSTRDRVSYEQYF. In DNA, the CDR3 is TGTGCCAGCAGCTCCACCCGGGACAGGGTCTCCTACGAGCAGTACTTC.

The chain combines TRBV9 with TRBJ1-1; 7 nucleotides agree with TRBD1. This CDR3 region has 15 residues. Germline V CDR1 and CDR2: SGDLS, YYNGEE. The junction had 6 bases not matched to a gene; V was cut back by 3 bases and J by 1 base. CDR3: CASSAQTGPNTEAFF. CDR3 DNA: TGTGCCAGCAGCGCACAGACAGGGCCGAACACTGAAGCTTTCTTT.

J is TRBJ2-3 and V is TRBV5-1; tentatively, D is TRBD2 (7 bases). The germline gives CDR1 SGHRS, CDR2 YFSETQ. CDR3 length: 16 amino acids. Trimming removed 4 bases at V and 5 bases at J, with 20 bases between. CDR3 protein: CASSRGGTPSEDTQYF. Here the CDR3 DNA reads TGCGCCAGCAGCAGGGGGGGGACCCCCTCGGAAGATACGCAGTATTTT.

The chain uses TRBV6-5 and TRBJ2-7; maybe TRBD1 (6 bases). CDR3 length equals 14 residues. The germline CDR1 and CDR2 sequences are MNHEY and SVGAGI. The V and J ends lost 2 bases and 5 bases respectively, with 13 bases between them. CDR3 sequence reads: CASSYVRGEDEQYF. The DNA for the CDR3 is TGTGCCAGCAGTTACGTCAGGGGAGAAGACGAGCAGTACTTC.

The chain employs TRBV4-1 and TRBJ2-7, with unresolved D. The CDR3 spans 13 residues. Trimming stripped 4 bases from V and 6 bases from J, with 13 bases between. Per germline, CDR1 MGHRA and CDR2 YSYEKL. This CDR3 is CASSPFFQIEQYF. The CDR3 region has the DNA TGCGCCAGCAGCCCTTTCTTCCAGATCGAGCAGTACTTC.

The J gene is TRBJ1-1, the V gene TRBV16; 7 bases are a match to TRBD1. V was clipped by 0 bases and J by 7 bases; unmatched bases: 2. The CDR3 extends over 13 amino acids. Germline V gene lookup returns CDR1 KGHSY and CDR2 FQNENV. The CDR3 DNA follows: TGTGCCAGCAGCCAATCTAGGACAGGTGAAGCTTTCTTT. Its translation: CASSQSRTGEAFF.

The rearrangement uses TRBV11-2 and TRBJ1-4; 7 bases are a match to TRBD1. This CDR3 has 14 amino acids. Germline V gene sequence: CDR1 SGHAT, CDR2 FQNNGV. The V segment lost 0 bases and the J segment 10 bases; nucleotides outside the gene matches: 5. The CDR3 spells CASSLEPTGRKLFF. CDR3 coding DNA: TGTGCCAGCAGCTTAGAACCGACAGGGCGAAAACTGTTTTTT.